The 13 T cell receptor beta chains given below trace back to one sample, sequenced in a study of blood T cell repertoires in COVID-19. The table came from immunoSEQ multiplex PCR; TCRdb's copy has only in-frame clones and leaves some out. This table holds about 190,000 clones, approximately 90% found once. The sequenced material came from peripheral blood. The receptors stem from a man aged 35-49 years with active or convalescent COVID-19.

The J gene is TRBJ2-5, the V gene TRBV7-9; tentative D call: TRBD1 (6 bases). Germline V gene data show CDR1 as SEHNR and CDR2 as FQNEAQ (reference sequence). Trimming took off 3 bases at V and 8 bases at J, with 22 bases between the two ends. This CDR3 region has 16 residues. CDR3 loop: CASSFEESGAGGTQYF. The CDR3 coding sequence is TGTGCCAGCAGCTTTGAGGAATCAGGGGCGGGTGGAACCCAGTACTTC.

V and J are TRBV2 and TRBJ1-5; unclear D gene. The CDR3 loop spans 14 amino acids. Per the germline V gene, CDR1 is SNHLY and CDR2 is FYNNEI. V lost 3 bases to trimming and J lost 6 bases, with 12 bases between them. CDR3 loop: CASSENNWAQPQHF. CDR3 DNA sequence: TGTGCCAGCAGTGAGAACAATTGGGCTCAGCCCCAGCATTTT.

The rearrangement links TRBV7-2 to TRBJ1-1; perhaps TRBD1 as D (5 bases). The CDR3 is 13 amino acids. V was cut by 4 bases and J by 8 bases, with 14 bases left in between. Germline V gene lookup returns CDR1 SGHTA and CDR2 FQGNSA. The CDR3 spells CASSSYGGAEAFF. CDR3 in DNA: TGTGCCAGCAGCTCCTACGGGGGTGCCGAAGCTTTCTTT.

The genes are TRBV4-1 and TRBJ2-1; a possible D gene is TRBD2 (5 bases). This CDR3 has 19 residues. Looked up from germline, CDR1 is MGHRA and CDR2 is YSYEKL. Between the trimmed V and J ends, which lost 0 bases and 8 bases, there was a span of 26 bases. The CDR3 bases are TGCGCCAGCAGCCAAGATCCCATCATAGGAGGAAGGTCATACGATGAGCAGTTCTTC. Residues: CASSQDPIIGGRSYDEQFF.

This clone is deemed medium-sized. This rearrangement joins TRBV14 to TRBJ1-1; TRBD1 is a possible D gene (6 bases). The V gene's germline CDR1 is SGHDN and CDR2 FVKESK. The V end was cut by 3 bases, the J end by 0 bases, with 11 bases between. The CDR3 sequence is 15 residues long. The CDR3, as DNA: TGTGCCAGCAGCCAGGGGGGGGCTTTGAACACTGAAGCTTTCTTT. As protein: CASSQGGALNTEAFF.

This chain links TRBV29-1 with TRBJ2-7; D ambiguous. Germline V gene sequence: CDR1 SQVTM, CDR2 ANQGSEA. The CDR3 is 15 residues long. The germline V and J ends were trimmed by 4 bases and 1 base, with 17 bases remaining between them. This CDR3 reads CSVGSPSSFSYEQYF. DNA for the CDR3: TGCAGCGTTGGTTCTCCCTCGAGTTTTTCCTACGAGCAGTACTTC.

This clone was seen once. The chain recombines TRBV28 with TRBJ2-1; 9 nucleotides align to TRBD2. Germline V lookup: CDR1 MDHEN, CDR2 SYDVKM. With V trimmed by 6 bases and J by 1 base, 7 bases remained unmatched. The length of the CDR3 is 16 residues. This CDR3 reads CASRPIAGESYNEQFF. The CDR3 region has the DNA TGTGCCAGCAGACCTATAGCGGGAGAGTCCTACAATGAGCAGTTCTTC.

The chain has TRBV9 and TRBJ2-3; TRBD1 aligns across 9 bases. The CDR3 is made up of 15 amino acids. CDR1 and CDR2 (germline): SGDLS, YYNGEE. Trimming removed 3 bases from V and 3 bases from J; junction bases left unmatched: 5. The CDR3 DNA follows: TGTGCCAGCAGCGAACAGGGGGCGGGAACAGATACGCAGTATTTT. It translates to CASSEQGAGTDTQYF.

The V and J genes are TRBV19 and TRBJ1-6, with D perhaps TRBD1 (6 bases). V lost 3 bases to trimming and J lost 7 bases, with 16 bases between them. This CDR3 contains 16 residues. Germline V gene sequence: CDR1 LNHDA, CDR2 SQIVND (reference sequence). CDR3 bases: TGTGCCAGTAGTATTTGGGGGGGCGCGTTGAATTCACCCCTCCACTTT. It encodes CASSIWGGALNSPLHF.

The V gene is TRBV5-5, the J gene TRBJ2-7; D is possibly TRBD2 (6 bases). V was shortened by 6 bases and J by 3 bases, with 16 bases between the two germline ends. The CDR3 has 14 amino acids. In germline, CDR1 is SGHKS, CDR2 YYEKEE (reference sequence). CDR3 amino acids: CASTPDGTYYEQYF. The DNA of the CDR3 is TGTGCCAGCACCCCCGACGGGACTTACTACGAGCAGTACTTC.

In nucleotides, the CDR3 is TGTGCCTGGAGTGTACGGGGGAGCACTGAAGCTTTCTTT. Translated, it gives CAWSVRGSTEAFF. The chain recombines TRBV30 with TRBJ1-1; D is possibly TRBD1 (5 bases). CDR1 is GTSNPN, CDR2 SVGIG, per germline (reference sequence). The V end lost 0 bases, the J end lost 4 bases, and 9 bases lay between the germline ends. The CDR3 contains 13 residues. Full variable domain (outside the CDR3, taken from reference TRBV30 and TRBJ1-1): SQTIHQWPATLVQPVGSPLSLECTVEGTSNPNLYWYRQAAGRGLQLLFYSVGIGQISSEVPQNLSASRPQDRQFILSSKKLLLSDSGFYLCAWSVRGSTEAFFGQGTRLTVV.

The V call is TRBV19, the J call TRBJ1-2; TRBD1 matches 10 bases. CDR1 and CDR2 (germline): LNHDA, SQIVND (reference sequence). The CDR3 totals 15 residues. Unmatched junction bases numbered 10, after V lost 5 bases and J lost 7 bases. CDR3 DNA sequence: TGTGCCAGTAGTCCTAGGGGACAGGGGAACCCTGGCTACACCTTC. It yields the protein CASSPRGQGNPGYTF.

The chain carries TRBV6-5 and TRBJ1-5; 7 bases match TRBD1. The V and J ends lost 6 bases and 7 bases, in that order; junction bases with no gene match: 6. The germline V gene encodes CDR1 MNHEY and CDR2 SVGAGI. The length of the CDR3 is 13 residues. This chain's CDR3 is CASSGPGGQPQHF. In DNA, the CDR3 is TGTGCCAGCAGCGGCCCAGGGGGACAGCCCCAGCATTTT.